This T cell receptor (beta chain) stems from a study of cytomegalovirus exposure and HLA in healthy donors. Whole-study results and caveats: What was likely a sequencing artifact was a cluster of highly shared sequence variants.

CDR1 is SGHVS and CDR2 is FQNEAQ in the germline V gene. Trimming cost V 2 bases and J 5 bases; bases outside gene matches: 8. The CDR3 totals 16 residues. The PCR had 60 Vbeta and 13 Jbeta primers. Clones were read by immunoSEQ multiplex PCR, and TCRdb kept only the in-frame ones, dropping some. The sample lists roughly 140,000 clones, roughly four fifths seen once, with 3% in the top ten. This clone showed up just once. Its antigen is still unknown. The genes are TRBV7-8 and TRBJ2-7, with 11 bases lining up with TRBD2. This sequence was found in a man aged 35-49 years in good health and CMV-seropositive. The source material was PBMCs. This CDR3 is CASSLRDSGRADEQYF. The CDR3 nucleotides are TGTGCCAGCAGCTTAAGGGATAGCGGGAGGGCCGACGAGCAGTACTTC.